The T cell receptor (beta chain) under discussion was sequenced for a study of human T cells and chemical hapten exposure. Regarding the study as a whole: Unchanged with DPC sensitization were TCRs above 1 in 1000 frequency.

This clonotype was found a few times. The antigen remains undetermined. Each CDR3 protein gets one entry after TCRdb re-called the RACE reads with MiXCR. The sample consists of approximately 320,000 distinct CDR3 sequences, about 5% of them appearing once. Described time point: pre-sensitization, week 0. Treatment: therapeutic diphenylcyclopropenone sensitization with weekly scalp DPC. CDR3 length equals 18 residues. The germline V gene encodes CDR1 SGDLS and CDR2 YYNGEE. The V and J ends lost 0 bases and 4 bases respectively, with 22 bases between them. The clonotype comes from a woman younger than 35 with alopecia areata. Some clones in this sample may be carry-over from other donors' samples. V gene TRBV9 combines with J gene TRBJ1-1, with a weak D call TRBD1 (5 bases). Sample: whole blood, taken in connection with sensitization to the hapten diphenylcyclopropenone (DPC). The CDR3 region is CASSVVGAGLVPSTEAFF. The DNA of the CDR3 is TGTGCCAGCAGCGTAGTTGGTGCAGGGTTGGTTCCGAGCACTGAAGCTTTCTTT.